This entry is about one TCR beta chain. Its specificity is unknown. The sample is drawn from a study of shared clonotypes between healthy human individuals. Whole-study results and caveats: Clonotype sharing among donors, it was expected, would be affected by sequencing depth.

Naivety among CD8 cells was defined by CD45RO negativity and positive CCR7 selection, thereby excluding terminally differentiated effector memory CD45RA+ cells. Repertoires were generated with immunoSEQ multiplex PCR, while TCRdb's copy carries only in-frame clones and drops some. The table has around 2,000,000 clones, 85% to 95% seen once. The V end lost 0 bases, the J end lost 2 bases, and 14 bases lay between the germline ends. The CDR3 consists of 16 residues. CDR1 is SGHRS and CDR2 is YFSETQ in the germline V gene. The receptor was derived from a man aged 18 to 30 in good health. Some clones in this sample may be carry-over from other donors' samples. This rearrangement joins TRBV5-1 to TRBJ2-5; D call uncertain. Sequenced input: naive CD8+ T cells from PBMCs. The CDR3 bases are TGCGCCAGCAGCTTGGGAGGTGTTGTCCATCAAGAGACCCAGTACTTC. This codes for CASSLGGVVHQETQYF.